Below are 28 T cell receptor beta chains sequenced from a single sample in a study of T-cell reconstitution after alpha-beta-depleted transplantation in children listed by TCRdb under 2016. Library prep was done by PCR. Instrument used: Illumina HiSeq 2500. To normalize quantification of the TCRbeta repertoire, the TCR libraries were built with molecular barcoding that relied on unique molecular identifiers. Through fastp at Q25 and MiXCR, TCRdb rebuilt clones from the public reads, retaining in-frame beta chains. Each CDR3 protein appears once, grouped with its most common genes and DNA. The sample has around 700,000 distinct CDR3 sequences on record, around 14% of them singletons. 0.79% of the sample is in the top ten clones. This sample's treatment or condition label indicates: allogeneic hematopoietic cell transplantation with graft depleted of TCRalphabeta T cells and CD19 B cells. The source was PBMCs, collected before TCRalphabeta/CD19-depleted stem cell transplant. The receptors were gathered from a girl aged 2 to 9 with congenital amegakaryocytic thrombocytopenia, due to receive a stem cell transplant.

The chain is built from TRBV24-1 and TRBJ2-3; D uncertain. V was pared by 1 base and J by 6 bases, with 13 bases between. The germline V gene has CDR1 KGHDR and CDR2 SFDVKD. This CDR3 has 15 amino acids. In DNA form, the CDR3 reads TGTGCCACCAGTGATTTTGCAGGAGTCGGTGATACGCAGTATTTT. Its protein product is CATSDFAGVGDTQYF.

Notes on this clonotype: It may be a read error: a sequence one base away is much more abundant. The chain combines TRBV20-1 with TRBJ1-2; TRBD1 matches 10 bases. The CDR3 sequence is 13 residues long. The trim removed 5 bases at V and 6 bases at J, leaving 6 bases unmatched. From germline, CDR1 is DFQATT and CDR2 SNEGSKA (reference sequence). The DNA of the CDR3 is TGCAGTGCTTGGGGTGGACAGGGGGATGGCTACACCTTC. Protein product: CSAWGGQGDGYTF.

This clonotype was detected many times. This chain links TRBV5-1 with TRBJ2-7; TRBD1 matches 9 bases. Germline CDR1 SGHRS, CDR2 YFSETQ. V was clipped by 4 bases and J by 2 bases; unmatched bases: 7. The CDR3 consists of 15 residues. CDR3 DNA sequence: TGCGCCAGCAGCATCGGACAGGGGAGTACCTACGAGCAGTACTTC. This translates into CASSIGQGSTYEQYF. Drawing the rest from reference TRBV5-1 and TRBJ2-7, the complete variable domain is KAGVTQTPRYLIKTRGQQVTLSCSPISGHRSVSWYQQTPGQGLQFLFEYFSETQRNKGNFPGRFSGRQFSNSRSEMNVSTLELGDSALYLCASSIGQGSTYEQYFGPGTRLTVT.

This rearrangement joins TRBV28 to TRBJ2-7; a weak D match, TRBD2 (6 bases). Trimming pared 4 bases from V and 2 bases from J, leaving 18 bases between. The CDR3 has 16 residues. The germline V gene encodes CDR1 MDHEN and CDR2 SYDVKM. The CDR3 region is CASSSPRLVLAYEQYF. Written as DNA, the CDR3 is TGTGCCAGCAGTTCCCCCCGACTAGTTTTGGCCTACGAGCAGTACTTC.

The V and J genes are TRBV18 and TRBJ1-6; TRBD1 is a possible D gene (5 bases). The length of the CDR3 is 16 residues. V was cut by 4 bases and J by 10 bases, with 20 bases left in between. CDR1 KGHSH and CDR2 LQKENI come from the germline V gene. The CDR3 DNA is TGTGCCAGCTCACAGGACATGCCCCGGGTGGAGTCACCCCTCCACTTT. This encodes CASSQDMPRVESPLHF.

This clonotype was seen at least ten times. The rearrangement joins TRBV20-1 to TRBJ2-3; D assignment may be TRBD1 or TRBD2 (6 bases each). Trimming stripped 0 bases from V and 0 bases from J, with 13 bases between. There are 16 residues in the CDR3. Germline-derived CDR1 and CDR2 are DFQATT and SNEGSKA (reference sequence). The CDR3 reads CSARDSEGESTDTQYF. In DNA, the CDR3 is TGCAGTGCTAGAGATTCGGAGGGGGAAAGCACAGATACGCAGTATTTT.

As concerns this clonotype: Just one base apart from a much larger clone, this may be a read error. The CDR3 sequence is CSASRTGGLGETRYF. CDR3 DNA sequence: TGCAGTGCCTCTAGGACAGGGGGCTTGGGAGAGACCCGGTACTTC. This chain connects TRBV20-1 to TRBJ2-5; 11 bases agree with TRBD1. From germline, CDR1 is DFQATT and CDR2 SNEGSKA (reference sequence). CDR3 size: 15 residues.

There are many counts of this clonotype. This sequence joins TRBV12-3 or TRBV12-4 and TRBJ2-7; 12 bases are a match to TRBD2. This CDR3 region has 16 residues. The trim removed 1 base at V and 6 bases at J, leaving 7 bases unmatched. Here the CDR3 reads CASSLGRLAGVFEQYF. CDR3 DNA sequence: TGTGCCAGCAGTTTAGGGAGACTAGCGGGAGTTTTCGAGCAGTACTTC.

In this sample, this clonotype turned up many times. The rearrangement joins TRBV6-5 to TRBJ2-3, with 7 nucleotides matching TRBD2. J lost 2 bases, V lost 2 bases, and 4 bases had no gene match. The CDR3 spans 15 residues. Germline assignment: CDR1 MNHEY and CDR2 SVGAGI. CDR3 protein: CASSYGGDYTDTQYF. The CDR3 region has the DNA TGTGCCAGCAGTTACGGGGGGGACTACACAGATACGCAGTATTTT.

V usage is TRBV5-1 and J usage is TRBJ2-2; TRBD1 might be the D (5 bases). CDR1 and CDR2 (germline): SGHRS, YFSETQ. The CDR3 is 15 residues long. V lost 0 bases to trimming and J lost 3 bases, with 9 bases between them. DNA for the CDR3: TGCGCCAGCAGCTTGGAAGGGGCTTACACCGGGGAGCTGTTTTTT. Its translation: CASSLEGAYTGELFF.

This clonotype was seen repeatedly, ten times or more. The V gene is TRBV10-3, the J gene TRBJ2-5; 7 bases agree with TRBD1. Germline V gene data show CDR1 as ENHRY and CDR2 as SYGVKD. The CDR3 spans 13 residues. V lost 5 bases, J lost 3 bases, and 3 bases stayed unmatched. In DNA form, the CDR3 reads TGTGCCATCAGTCGGGACAGAGAAGAGACCCAGTACTTC. Translating it yields CAISRDREETQYF.

The table lists this clonotype with many counts. The V call is TRBV15, the J call TRBJ2-3; tentatively, D is TRBD2 (6 bases). The V end was cut by 2 bases, the J end by 2 bases, with 11 bases between. Germline V gene lookup returns CDR1 LNHNV and CDR2 YYDKDF (reference sequence). This CDR3 is 15 amino acids long. This chain's CDR3 is CATSRHSGDTDTQYF. The CDR3, as DNA: TGTGCCACCAGCAGACATTCGGGGGACACAGATACGCAGTATTTT.

In this sample, this clonotype turned up many times. V usage is TRBV6-5 and J usage is TRBJ2-1; TRBD1 agrees at 7 bases. Per the germline V gene, CDR1 is MNHEY and CDR2 is SVGAGI. The CDR3 loop spans 16 amino acids. V lost 0 bases and J lost 0; bases outside the gene matches: 2. The CDR3 protein is CASSYSRGTSYNEQFF. CDR3 in DNA: TGTGCCAGCAGTTACTCCAGGGGGACCTCCTACAATGAGCAGTTCTTC.

The chain recombines TRBV6-1 with TRBJ2-7, with 10 nucleotides matching TRBD1. Germline lookup yields CDR1 MNHNS and CDR2 SASEGT. CDR3 length equals 17 residues. V lost 5 bases, J lost 5 bases, and 15 bases stayed unmatched. Here the CDR3 reads CASSPMYPGTGDDEQYF. The CDR3 bases are TGTGCCAGCAGTCCTATGTATCCCGGGACAGGGGACGACGAGCAGTACTTC.

This clonotype was found many times. The chain joins TRBV20-1 to TRBJ2-7, with D possibly TRBD1 on 6 matching bases. There are 14 residues in the CDR3. Germline lookup yields CDR1 DFQATT and CDR2 SNEGSKA (reference sequence). V was pared by 0 bases and J by 7 bases, with 16 bases between. The CDR3 nucleotides read TGCAGTGCTAGAGATCACACAGGGATGTGGGAGCAGTACTTC. Its translation: CSARDHTGMWEQYF.

Many counts were recorded for this clonotype. The chain joins TRBV5-1 to TRBJ2-7; 7 bases match TRBD1. Germline trimming cut 4 bases from V and 5 bases from J; bases unmatched to any gene: 6. Germline-derived CDR1 and CDR2 are SGHRS and YFSETQ. The CDR3 has 13 residues. The CDR3 sequence is CASSIYQGDEQYF. DNA for the CDR3: TGCGCCAGCAGCATATACCAGGGGGACGAGCAGTACTTC.

This clonotype was observed a handful of times. This sequence joins TRBV29-1 and TRBJ1-4, with D unclear. The germline CDR1 and CDR2 sequences are SQVTM and ANQGSEA. The length of the CDR3 is 13 residues. Trimming cost V 7 bases and J 0 bases, with 9 bases left between them. The CDR3 bases are TGCAGCGCCGGAGGATCAACTAATGAAAAACTGTTTTTT. Translation: CSAGGSTNEKLFF.

This clonotype was counted many times. The J gene is TRBJ2-1, the V gene TRBV19; D unclear. The ends were cut back, 1 base at V and 10 bases at J, with 8 bases in the middle. Germline V gives CDR1 LNHDA, CDR2 SQIVND (reference sequence). The CDR3 spans 12 residues. CDR3 loop: CASSIGVSEQFF. The CDR3 DNA reads TGTGCCAGTAGTATAGGAGTTTCAGAGCAGTTCTTC.

This clonotype appeared many times. The chain recombines TRBV7-8 with TRBJ2-7; a possible D gene is TRBD1 (6 bases). Germline V lookup: CDR1 SGHVS, CDR2 FQNEAQ. V gave up 1 base and J gave up 3 bases, with 10 bases separating them. The CDR3 totals 14 residues. The chain's CDR3 is CASSLEDRYYEQYF. The DNA of the CDR3 is TGTGCCAGCAGCTTAGAAGACAGGTACTACGAGCAGTACTTC.

At least ten counts were recorded for this clonotype. This sequence joins TRBV4-1 and TRBJ2-7; no definite D call. Germline V gene sequence: CDR1 MGHRA, CDR2 YSYEKL. V dropped 0 bases and J dropped 3 bases, with 12 bases sitting between them. CDR3 length equals 15 residues. The CDR3 region has the DNA TGCGCCAGCAGCCAAGATCCCCTCACCCTCTACGAGCAGTACTTC. Protein product: CASSQDPLTLYEQYF.

The V call is TRBV5-1, the J call TRBJ2-1, with 10 nucleotides matching TRBD2. J lost 6 bases, V lost 1 base, and 16 bases had no gene match. The CDR3 covers 19 residues. Germline V lookup: CDR1 SGHRS, CDR2 YFSETQ. The CDR3 loop is CASSLPQGGLADPRNEQFF. DNA for the CDR3: TGCGCCAGCAGCTTGCCACAGGGAGGACTAGCGGATCCACGCAATGAGCAGTTCTTC. Full variable domain (outside the CDR3, taken from reference TRBV5-1 and TRBJ2-1): KAGVTQTPRYLIKTRGQQVTLSCSPISGHRSVSWYQQTPGQGLQFLFEYFSETQRNKGNFPGRFSGRQFSNSRSEMNVSTLELGDSALYLCASSLPQGGLADPRNEQFFGPGTRLTVL.

This clonotype has a count of ten or more. This rearrangement joins TRBV5-1 to TRBJ2-7; 11 bases align to TRBD2. Unmatched junction bases numbered 5, after V lost 1 base and J lost 2 bases. Germline V lookup: CDR1 SGHRS, CDR2 YFSETQ. This CDR3 is built from 16 residues. The CDR3 DNA reads as TGCGCCAGCAGCTTGTATCTAGCGGGAGGCACCTACGAGCAGTACTTC. Residues: CASSLYLAGGTYEQYF.

This clonotype has ten or more counts. CDR3 region: CSARDSIYEQYF. In DNA, the CDR3 is TGCAGTGCTAGAGATTCTATTTACGAGCAGTACTTC. V usage is TRBV20-1 and J usage is TRBJ2-7, with D uncertain. Per germline, CDR1 DFQATT and CDR2 SNEGSKA (reference sequence). Trimming pared 0 bases from V and 4 bases from J, leaving 7 bases between. The CDR3 is 12 residues long.

This chain's CDR3 is CASSEPMRTGGYNEQFF. CDR3 DNA: TGTGCCAGCAGTGAACCCATGCGGACAGGGGGTTACAATGAGCAGTTCTTC. The chain recombines TRBV6-1 with TRBJ2-1, with 10 positions matching TRBD1. With V trimmed by 2 bases and J by 4 bases, 8 bases remained unmatched. Looked up from germline, CDR1 is MNHNS and CDR2 is SASEGT. The CDR3 is 17 amino acids.

This clonotype has at least ten counts. V gene TRBV29-1 combines with J gene TRBJ2-1, with TRBD2 as a possible D gene (7 bases). CDR3 length: 15 amino acids. Deletions cut 4 bases from V and 0 bases from J, with 13 bases between. Germline-derived CDR1 and CDR2 are SQVTM and ANQGSEA. In nucleotides, the CDR3 is TGCAGCGTTGCGGGGGGCGACGGCTCCTACAATGAGCAGTTCTTC. Encoded protein: CSVAGGDGSYNEQFF.

This chain links TRBV7-9 with TRBJ1-6, with D possibly TRBD1 on 5 matching bases. The germline CDR1 and CDR2 sequences are SEHNR and FQNEAQ (reference sequence). The CDR3 covers 13 residues. Trimming cost V 7 bases and J 6 bases, with 10 bases left between them. The DNA of the CDR3 is TGTGCCAGCAAAGGGACCCTTAATTCACCCCTCCACTTT. Protein sequence: CASKGTLNSPLHF.

J is TRBJ2-1 and V is TRBV24-1; 7 nucleotides align to TRBD1. This CDR3 contains 15 residues. In germline, CDR1 is KGHDR, CDR2 SFDVKD. Unmatched junction bases numbered 3, after V lost 0 bases and J lost 5 bases. As DNA, the CDR3 is TGTGCCACCAGTGATTTGAATACAGGGGACAATGAGCAGTTCTTC. This sequence encodes CATSDLNTGDNEQFF.

The chain links TRBV21-1 to TRBJ2-5; the DNA was not used to check the table's D call, TRBD2. TRBV21-1 corresponds to a pseudogene. The CDR3 has 17 amino acids. CDR3 coding DNA: TGTGCCAGCAGCAAAAAACGGGTAGCGGGAGCCCGGGAGACCCAGTACTTC. It yields the protein CASSKKRVAGARETQYF.